The rows below give T cell receptor beta chains drawn from one sample of a study of T-cell memory formation after mild COVID-19. MiXCR, applied by TCRdb to the 5' RACE reads, yields one record per CDR3 protein. The table records about 57,000 distinct CDR3 sequences, over 9% of them present only once. The sample was PBMCs or a T cell subset sorted from them (not recorded which). These receptors originate from a man aged 18 to 29 who had mild COVID-19 (a few samples of this study predate the infection). Cell type and time point are not known. Each CDR3 is given with its conserved first and last residue. A D gene is named only where the DNA matches it firmly. Clone sizes are given selectively: once, few, many, or a class where the clone is expanded.

CDR3aa: CASSQVGTIKNTEAFF; CDR3nt: TGCGCCAGCAGCCAAGTCGGGACAATTAAGAACACTGAAGCTTTCTTT; v_gene: TRBV4-1; j_gene: TRBJ1-1; abundance: NA; d_gene: NA
CDR3aa: CAIGGVQGRQPQHF; CDR3nt: TGTGCCATCGGTGGGGTACAGGGGCGACAGCCCCAGCATTTT; v_gene: TRBV10-3; j_gene: TRBJ1-5; abundance: NA; d_gene: TRBD1
CDR3aa: CATTQTPSYEQYF; CDR3nt: TGTGCCACCACCCAAACCCCCTCCTACGAGCAGTACTTC; v_gene: TRBV3-1; j_gene: TRBJ2-7; abundance: NA; d_gene: NA
CDR3aa: CASSISGPYGYTF; CDR3nt: TGTGCCAGCAGTATCTCCGGGCCCTATGGCTACACCTTC; v_gene: TRBV6-5; j_gene: TRBJ1-2; abundance: NA; d_gene: NA
CDR3aa: CASREQAAGANVLTF; CDR3nt: TGTGCCAGCAGGGAACAGGCGGCCGGGGCCAACGTCCTGACTTTC; v_gene: TRBV2; j_gene: TRBJ2-6; abundance: NA; d_gene: NA
CDR3aa: CSTTRQGADTQYF; CDR3nt: TGCAGTACGACTAGACAGGGTGCAGATACGCAGTATTTT; v_gene: TRBV20-1; j_gene: TRBJ2-3; abundance: NA; d_gene: NA
CDR3aa: CASTQGGTGELFF; CDR3nt: TGTGCCAGCACCCAAGGGGGCACCGGGGAGCTGTTTTTT; v_gene: TRBV25-1; j_gene: TRBJ2-2; abundance: NA; d_gene: NA
CDR3aa: CASSIRGGRIDTQYF; CDR3nt: TGTGCCAGCAGCATACGGGGGGGCCGGATAGATACGCAGTATTTT; v_gene: TRBV7-9; j_gene: TRBJ2-3; abundance: NA; d_gene: TRBD2
CDR3aa: CASSRQTEAFF; CDR3nt: TGTGCCAGCAGCCGCCAAACTGAAGCTTTCTTT; v_gene: TRBV7-2; j_gene: TRBJ1-1; abundance: many; d_gene: NA
CDR3aa: CASSLGDFLYNEQFF; CDR3nt: TGTGCCAGCAGCTTGGGGGACTTCCTGTACAATGAGCAGTTCTTC; v_gene: TRBV5-6; j_gene: TRBJ2-1; abundance: NA; d_gene: NA
CDR3aa: CASSQEWLAGVSSTDTQYF; CDR3nt: TGTGCCAGCAGCCAAGAGTGGCTAGCGGGAGTATCTAGCACAGATACGCAGTATTTT; v_gene: TRBV4-2; j_gene: TRBJ2-3; abundance: few; d_gene: TRBD2
CDR3aa: CASSGQENTEAFF; CDR3nt: TGTGCCAGCAGTGGTCAAGAGAACACTGAAGCTTTCTTT; v_gene: TRBV2; j_gene: TRBJ1-1; abundance: NA; d_gene: NA
CDR3aa: CSVEGPGGAYTF; CDR3nt: TGCAGCGTTGAAGGGCCAGGGGGAGCCTACACCTTC; v_gene: TRBV29-1; j_gene: TRBJ1-2; abundance: NA; d_gene: TRBD1
CDR3aa: CASSTMPDYGYTF; CDR3nt: TGTGCCAGCTCGACAATGCCGGACTATGGCTACACCTTC; v_gene: TRBV7-2; j_gene: TRBJ1-2; abundance: NA; d_gene: NA
CDR3aa: CSARAGDLGFF; CDR3nt: TGCAGTGCTAGAGCTGGGGACCTAGGGTTCTTC; v_gene: TRBV20-1; j_gene: TRBJ2-1; abundance: NA; d_gene: NA
CDR3aa: CSVSQSGYTF; CDR3nt: TGCAGCGTTTCCCAGAGTGGCTACACCTTC; v_gene: TRBV29-1; j_gene: TRBJ1-2; abundance: NA; d_gene: NA
CDR3aa: CASSPSGTEGQPQHF; CDR3nt: TGTGCCAGCAGCCCCTCCGGGACAGAAGGGCAGCCCCAGCATTTT; v_gene: TRBV3-1; j_gene: TRBJ1-5; abundance: NA; d_gene: TRBD1
CDR3aa: CSALIAGTQYF; CDR3nt: TGCAGTGCGTTGATCGCGGGGACCCAGTACTTC; v_gene: TRBV20-1; j_gene: TRBJ2-5; abundance: NA; d_gene: NA
CDR3aa: CASSPLPGRGKFTNEQFF; CDR3nt: TGTGCCAGCAGTCCCCTTCCGGGCAGGGGTAAATTTACAAATGAGCAGTTCTTC; v_gene: TRBV6-2/TRBV6-3; j_gene: TRBJ2-1; abundance: few; d_gene: NA
CDR3aa: CASSYDDPSLHF; CDR3nt: TGTGCCAGCAGTTACGATGATCCGTCCCTCCACTTT; v_gene: TRBV6-6; j_gene: TRBJ1-6; abundance: many; d_gene: NA
CDR3aa: CASSDIPGDPNYGYTF; CDR3nt: TGCGCCAGCAGCGACATCCCAGGAGACCCTAACTATGGCTACACCTTC; v_gene: TRBV5-1; j_gene: TRBJ1-2; abundance: NA; d_gene: NA
CDR3aa: CASSLDSLSYEQYF; CDR3nt: TGTGCCAGCAGCTTGGACTCCCTCTCCTACGAGCAGTACTTC; v_gene: TRBV7-2; j_gene: TRBJ2-7; abundance: many; d_gene: NA
CDR3aa: CASSDRTSSTDTQYF; CDR3nt: TGTGCCAGCAGCGACAGGACGAGTAGCACAGATACGCAGTATTTT; v_gene: TRBV5-4; j_gene: TRBJ2-3; abundance: many; d_gene: NA
CDR3aa: CASSYTPGSGGENEQFF; CDR3nt: TGTGCCAGCAGTTATACCCCGGGTAGCGGGGGGGAAAATGAGCAGTTCTTC; v_gene: TRBV6-6; j_gene: TRBJ2-1; abundance: few; d_gene: TRBD2
CDR3aa: CASSSAPYRGRGTEAFF; CDR3nt: TGTGCCAGCAGCTCTGCACCTTACAGGGGGAGAGGCACTGAAGCTTTCTTT; v_gene: TRBV7-3; j_gene: TRBJ1-1; abundance: few; d_gene: TRBD1
CDR3aa: CASSRQERNQPQHF; CDR3nt: TGTGCCAGCAGTCGACAGGAACGCAATCAGCCCCAGCATTTT; v_gene: TRBV2; j_gene: TRBJ1-5; abundance: NA; d_gene: NA
CDR3aa: CASSWGALTDTQYF; CDR3nt: TGTGCCAGCAGTTGGGGGGCACTCACAGATACGCAGTATTTT; v_gene: TRBV6-2/TRBV6-3; j_gene: TRBJ2-3; abundance: few; d_gene: NA
CDR3aa: CASSRELNTEAFF; CDR3nt: TGCGCCAGCTCCAGGGAACTAAACACTGAAGCTTTCTTT; v_gene: TRBV4-3; j_gene: TRBJ1-1; abundance: many; d_gene: NA
CDR3aa: CASPPGQDPGEQFF; CDR3nt: TGTGCCAGCCCCCCGGGACAAGACCCTGGTGAGCAGTTCTTC; v_gene: TRBV2; j_gene: TRBJ2-1; abundance: many; d_gene: NA
CDR3aa: CASRGGNTEAFF; CDR3nt: TGTGCCAGTAGGGGAGGGAACACTGAAGCTTTCTTT; v_gene: TRBV19; j_gene: TRBJ1-1; abundance: NA; d_gene: NA
CDR3aa: CASSYGTTRQETQYF; CDR3nt: TGTGCCAGCAGCTACGGGACTACCCGGCAAGAGACCCAGTACTTC; v_gene: TRBV7-6; j_gene: TRBJ2-5; abundance: many; d_gene: TRBD2
CDR3aa: CASPANPGDHEQYF; CDR3nt: TGTGCCAGCCCCGCGAACCCAGGGGATCACGAGCAGTACTTC; v_gene: TRBV6-5; j_gene: TRBJ2-7; abundance: NA; d_gene: NA
CDR3aa: CASSYLIAGGIISTDTQYF; CDR3nt: TGTGCCAGCAGTTACTTAATAGCGGGGGGTATAATTAGCACAGATACGCAGTATTTT; v_gene: TRBV6-5; j_gene: TRBJ2-3; abundance: NA; d_gene: TRBD2
CDR3aa: CASSSTRLGYNEQFF; CDR3nt: TGTGCCAGCAGCTCGACTCGTTTGGGATACAATGAGCAGTTCTTC; v_gene: TRBV12-3/TRBV12-4; j_gene: TRBJ2-1; abundance: few; d_gene: NA
CDR3aa: CASSQPTKDTQYF; CDR3nt: TGTGCCAGCAGCCAACCGACGAAAGATACGCAGTATTTT; v_gene: TRBV7-4; j_gene: TRBJ2-3; abundance: many; d_gene: NA
CDR3aa: CAISALPRGTEAFF; CDR3nt: TGTGCCATCAGTGCCCTCCCCCGGGGGACTGAAGCTTTCTTT; v_gene: TRBV10-3; j_gene: TRBJ1-1; abundance: NA; d_gene: NA
CDR3aa: CAWGGTSDEKLFF; CDR3nt: TGTGCCTGGGGAGGGACCTCGGATGAAAAACTGTTTTTT; v_gene: TRBV30; j_gene: TRBJ1-4; abundance: NA; d_gene: NA
CDR3aa: CSASWGSNEKLFF; CDR3nt: TGCAGTGCTAGTTGGGGTTCTAATGAAAAACTGTTTTTT; v_gene: TRBV20-1; j_gene: TRBJ1-4; abundance: NA; d_gene: NA
CDR3aa: CSVEGDSYEQYF; CDR3nt: TGCAGCGTTGAAGGGGATTCCTACGAGCAGTACTTC; v_gene: TRBV29-1; j_gene: TRBJ2-7; abundance: many; d_gene: NA
CDR3aa: CSVAPRQGGNYGYTF; CDR3nt: TGCAGCGTTGCCCCCCGACAGGGGGGTAACTATGGCTACACCTTC; v_gene: TRBV29-1; j_gene: TRBJ1-2; abundance: NA; d_gene: TRBD1
CDR3aa: CASSYSGSKEYEQYF; CDR3nt: TGTGCCAGCAGTTACTCCGGCAGTAAGGAGTACGAGCAGTACTTC; v_gene: TRBV6-2/TRBV6-3; j_gene: TRBJ2-7; abundance: NA; d_gene: NA
CDR3aa: CASSIGGVGTEAFF; CDR3nt: TGTGCCAGTAGTATAGGAGGGGTCGGGACTGAAGCTTTCTTT; v_gene: TRBV19; j_gene: TRBJ1-1; abundance: NA; d_gene: NA
CDR3aa: CASSGGLYEQYF; CDR3nt: TGTGCCAGCAGCGGGGGCCTTTACGAGCAGTACTTC; v_gene: TRBV11-2; j_gene: TRBJ2-7; abundance: few; d_gene: NA
CDR3aa: CASSVRDGTYEQYF; CDR3nt: TGTGCCAGCAGCGTACGGGACGGGACCTACGAGCAGTACTTC; v_gene: TRBV9; j_gene: TRBJ2-7; abundance: many; d_gene: NA
CDR3aa: CASSLLQAGGDEQFF; CDR3nt: TGTGCCAGCAGCTTATTGCAGGCAGGGGGAGATGAGCAGTTCTTC; v_gene: TRBV7-9; j_gene: TRBJ2-1; abundance: few; d_gene: TRBD1
CDR3aa: CASRSRAPQRWANVLTF; CDR3nt: TGTGCCAGCAGATCCCGGGCCCCCCAGCGTTGGGCCAACGTCCTGACTTTC; v_gene: TRBV6-2/TRBV6-3; j_gene: TRBJ2-6; abundance: few; d_gene: NA
CDR3aa: CASSYSGGSYNEQFF; CDR3nt: TGTGCCAGCAGTTACTCGGGGGGGTCCTACAATGAGCAGTTCTTC; v_gene: TRBV6-5; j_gene: TRBJ2-1; abundance: few; d_gene: TRBD2
CDR3aa: CASSLGQPNTEAFF; CDR3nt: TGCGCCAGCAGTTTGGGACAACCCAACACTGAAGCTTTCTTT; v_gene: TRBV5-1; j_gene: TRBJ1-1; abundance: few; d_gene: NA
CDR3aa: CASSPPGQGAGNTIYF; CDR3nt: TGTGCCAGCTCACCACCGGGACAGGGGGCTGGAAACACCATATATTTT; v_gene: TRBV18; j_gene: TRBJ1-3; abundance: few; d_gene: TRBD1
CDR3aa: CASSPGSGGSPLHF; CDR3nt: TGTGCCAGCAGCCCGGGGTCAGGAGGTTCACCCCTCCACTTT; v_gene: TRBV7-2; j_gene: TRBJ1-6; abundance: NA; d_gene: NA
CDR3aa: CASSLGHLTYNEQFF; CDR3nt: TGCGCCAGCAGCTTGGGGCACCTCACCTACAATGAGCAGTTCTTC; v_gene: TRBV5-1; j_gene: TRBJ2-1; abundance: many; d_gene: NA
CDR3aa: CASTPGGIDTEAFF; CDR3nt: TGTGCCAGCACCCCCGGGGGGATAGACACTGAAGCTTTCTTT; v_gene: TRBV27; j_gene: TRBJ1-1; abundance: many; d_gene: NA
CDR3aa: CSAVMGGNEQFF; CDR3nt: TGCAGCGCCGTGATGGGGGGCAATGAGCAGTTCTTC; v_gene: TRBV29-1; j_gene: TRBJ2-1; abundance: many; d_gene: NA
CDR3aa: CASRRVGRDTDTQYF; CDR3nt: TGTGCCAGCAGACGAGTCGGCAGGGACACAGATACGCAGTATTTT; v_gene: TRBV12-3/TRBV12-4; j_gene: TRBJ2-3; abundance: NA; d_gene: NA
CDR3aa: CASSIGRAQYF; CDR3nt: TGTGCCAGTAGTATAGGAAGGGCGCAGTATTTT; v_gene: TRBV19; j_gene: TRBJ2-3; abundance: NA; d_gene: NA